One sample yielded the 20 T cell receptor beta chains listed below, sequenced in a study of radiation and T cells in renal cell carcinoma (dated by TCRdb to 2018 to 2020). The time point label for this specimen denotes: baseline pretreatment blood. The treatment or condition label here, explained by the study, means: 15 Gy SBRT to primary tumor, nephrectomy 4 weeks later. Receptor amplification or capture employed the immunoSEQ multiplex PCR assay. In its TCRdb copy, this immuneACCESS table keeps in-frame sequences only and misses some clones. Where compared with another copy, unresolved V genes explain less than half of these, and the others have no known cause. Within this sample are 140,000 to 150,000 clones, with 88% of them counted one time only. Around 4% of the sample goes to the ten largest clones. Sequencing was performed on blood, taken from a patient whose treatment included radiotherapy and nephrectomy. All receptors derive from a woman aged 70 to 79 with renal cell carcinoma.

The chain uses TRBV27 and TRBJ2-1, with 7 nucleotides matching TRBD1. V shed 3 bases and J 7 bases; nucleotides not matched to a gene: 9. The V gene's germline CDR1 is MNHEY and CDR2 SMNVEV (reference sequence). This CDR3 has 15 amino acids. The CDR3 reads CASSFIGGERNEQFF. As DNA, the CDR3 is TGTGCCAGCAGTTTCATAGGGGGCGAAAGAAATGAGCAGTTCTTC.

This clone has a single count. The chain is built from TRBV11-2 and TRBJ2-7, with TRBD2 identical over 8 bases. Trimming removed 1 base from V and 3 bases from J; junction bases left unmatched: 11. The V gene's germline CDR1 is SGHAT and CDR2 FQNNGV. This CDR3 comprises 17 residues. The CDR3 DNA sequence: TGTGCCAGCAGCTTAGCGGGGAGGACTAGCCTAGGCTACGAGCAGTACTTC. Translated: CASSLAGRTSLGYEQYF. Looking up the rest from reference TRBV11-2 and TRBJ2-7 gives the full variable domain: EAGVAQSPRYKIIEKRQSVAFWCNPISGHATLYWYQQILGQGPKLLIQFQNNGVVDDSQLPKDRFSAERLKGVDSTLKIQPAKLEDSAVYLCASSLAGRTSLGYEQYFGPGTRLTVT.

The chain recombines TRBV6-1 with TRBJ2-1, with TRBD1 matching 10 bases. CDR1 is MNHNS and CDR2 is SASEGT in the germline V gene. This CDR3 contains 13 residues. Unmatched junction bases numbered 2, after V lost 6 bases and J lost 6 bases. DNA for the CDR3: TGTGCCAGCAGATGGACAGGGGGCAATGAGCAGTTCTTC. This encodes CASRWTGGNEQFF.

The chain employs TRBV29-1 and TRBJ1-1; D gene uncertain. There are 13 residues in the CDR3. V was clipped by 7 bases and J by 0 bases, with 12 bases between them. Germline loops: CDR1 SQVTM, CDR2 ANQGSEA. The CDR3 DNA reads as TGCAGCGCCTCCAGCCAAATGAACACTGAAGCTTTCTTT. Encoded protein: CSASSQMNTEAFF.

The chain couples TRBV10-3 to TRBJ2-2, with 13 positions matching TRBD2. V was pared by 2 bases and J by 3 bases, with 3 bases of the junction left unmatched. The CDR3 has 17 residues. Germline assignment: CDR1 ENHRY and CDR2 SYGVKD. The CDR3: CAISETSGGAYTGELFF. The CDR3 DNA sequence: TGTGCCATCAGTGAGACTAGCGGGGGGGCCTACACCGGGGAGCTGTTTTTT.

This chain joins TRBV5-4 and TRBJ2-3; 15 bases map to TRBD2. The CDR3 contains 19 residues. Germline CDR1 SGHNT, CDR2 YYREEE (reference sequence). V gave up 0 bases and J gave up 3 bases; unmatched junction bases: 8. CDR3 protein: CASSLAAGLAGGLTDTQYF. CDR3 in DNA: TGTGCCAGCAGCTTGGCCGCCGGACTAGCGGGGGGGTTAACAGATACGCAGTATTTT.

The chain uses TRBV30 and TRBJ2-3, with D possibly called TRBD1 or TRBD2 (5 bases each). The CDR3 has 15 residues. Trimming cost V 2 bases and J 3 bases, with 15 bases left between them. CDR1 is GTSNPN and CDR2 is SVGIG in the germline V gene (reference sequence). The CDR3 nucleotides are TGTGCCTGGAGTAAAGGTAGGGGAGTTACAGATACGCAGTATTTT. This translates into CAWSKGRGVTDTQYF.

This chain uses TRBV18 with TRBJ2-5, with unresolved D. The CDR3 spans 13 residues. Trimming cost V 0 bases and J 5 bases, with 7 bases left between them. Germline CDR1 KGHSH, CDR2 LQKENI. For the CDR3, the DNA is TGTGCCAGCTCACCACCACTCCGGGAGACCCAGTACTTC. Its translation is CASSPPLRETQYF.

The chain links TRBV19 to TRBJ2-7, with 12 nucleotides matching TRBD2. Germline loops: CDR1 LNHDA, CDR2 SQIVND (reference sequence). Trimming cost V 0 bases and J 2 bases; bases outside gene matches: 2. The CDR3 spans 16 residues. CDR3 region: CASSIERTSGTYEQYF. The DNA of the CDR3 is TGTGCCAGTAGTATAGAAAGGACTAGCGGGACCTACGAGCAGTACTTC.

The gene calls are TRBV6-5 and TRBJ2-7; D is perhaps TRBD1 (6 bases). The V gene lost 5 bases and the J gene lost 5 bases, with 10 bases spanning the gap. CDR1 MNHEY and CDR2 SVGAGI come from the germline V gene. The CDR3 totals 12 residues. The CDR3, as DNA: TGTGCCAGCAGTCGGGACACCCACGAGCAGTACTTC. Protein: CASSRDTHEQYF.

The rearrangement uses TRBV7-2 and TRBJ1-6; 8 nucleotides match TRBD1. Germline assignment: CDR1 SGHTA and CDR2 FQGNSA. With 5 bases clipped from V and 9 bases from J, the junction kept 9 bases outside the gene matches. The CDR3 has 15 residues. CDR3 loop: CASSPARQGTSPLHF. CDR3 DNA sequence: TGTGCCAGCAGCCCTGCGAGACAGGGGACTTCACCCCTCCACTTT.

This chain links TRBV5-1 with TRBJ1-4; 7 bases match TRBD1. Looked up from germline, CDR1 is SGHRS and CDR2 is YFSETQ. The CDR3 contains 16 residues. V shed 2 bases, J shed 7 bases, and the junction held 11 bases outside the gene matches. CDR3: CASSLNHRGGGEKLFF. DNA for the CDR3: TGCGCCAGCAGCTTAAACCACAGGGGAGGTGGTGAAAAACTGTTTTTT.

This chain links TRBV28 with TRBJ1-5, with D possibly being TRBD1 (6 bases). Trimming removed 6 bases at V and 1 base at J, with 10 bases between. The CDR3 loop spans 14 amino acids. The germline gives CDR1 MDHEN, CDR2 SYDVKM. The CDR3 sequence is CASRTDRSNQPQHF. DNA for the CDR3: TGTGCCAGCAGAACGGACAGAAGCAATCAGCCCCAGCATTTT.

Of note for this clone: The sample has other DNA sequences that encode this CDR3 too. This sequence joins TRBV20-1 and TRBJ2-7; D is unresolved. The V end was cut by 4 bases, the J end by 3 bases, with 4 bases between. Germline assignment: CDR1 DFQATT and CDR2 SNEGSKA (reference sequence). The CDR3 sequence is 10 residues long. Here the CDR3 DNA reads TGCAGTGCTACTTACTACGAGCAGTACTTC. Translation gives CSATYYEQYF.

The chain combines TRBV28 with TRBJ1-5; 7 bases line up with TRBD1. The ends lost 3 bases at V and 6 bases at J; junction bases unmatched: 5. Germline assignment: CDR1 MDHEN and CDR2 SYDVKM. This CDR3 is 14 amino acids long. The CDR3 is CASSLVGGGQPQHF. The CDR3 coding sequence is TGTGCCAGCAGTTTGGTAGGGGGCGGTCAGCCCCAGCATTTT.

This chain links TRBV19 with TRBJ2-5, with a possible D match to TRBD1 (5 bases). This CDR3 has 15 amino acids. V was pared by 1 base and J by 4 bases, with 13 bases between. Per germline, CDR1 LNHDA and CDR2 SQIVND (reference sequence). CDR3 amino acids: CASSIGRGRTETQYF. The CDR3 DNA sequence: TGTGCCAGTAGTATAGGAAGGGGCCGGACAGAGACCCAGTACTTC. Complete variable domain (other parts from reference TRBV19 and TRBJ2-5): DGGITQSPKYLFRKEGQNVTLSCEQNLNHDAMYWYRQDPGQGLRLIYYSQIVNDFQKGDIAEGYSVSREKKESFPLTVTSAQKNPTAFYLCASSIGRGRTETQYFGPGTRLLVL.

The chain is built from TRBV9 and TRBJ2-7, with 7 bases identical to TRBD2. This CDR3 has 15 residues. The J segment lost 1 base and the V segment lost 0 bases, leaving 4 bases of the junction unmatched. Germline V gives CDR1 SGDLS, CDR2 YYNGEE. The CDR3 loop is CASSVEDGRSYEQYF. CDR3 in DNA: TGTGCCAGCAGCGTAGAAGACGGGAGGTCCTACGAGCAGTACTTC.

The rearrangement uses TRBV19 and TRBJ1-5; 9 nucleotides align to TRBD1. The CDR3 extends over 14 amino acids. V dropped 8 bases and J dropped 4; count of bases not matched to a gene: 6. Germline assignment: CDR1 LNHDA and CDR2 SQIVND (reference sequence). The CDR3: CASGGQGTNQPQHF. For the CDR3, the DNA is TGTGCCAGTGGGGGACAGGGCACAAATCAGCCCCAGCATTTT.

This rearrangement joins TRBV11-2 to TRBJ2-3; the D gene could be TRBD1 or TRBD2 (5 bases each). The V gene's germline CDR1 is SGHAT and CDR2 FQNNGV. Trimming stripped 3 bases from V and 10 bases from J, with 20 bases between. This CDR3 is built from 15 residues. In nucleotides, the CDR3 is TGTGCCAGCAGCTTGGACACCAGGGAGACGCATCCGCAGTATTTT. It yields the protein CASSLDTRETHPQYF.

The CDR3 here is CASSVTSGGAETQYF. The CDR3 DNA reads as TGTGCCAGCAGCGTGACTAGCGGGGGGGCAGAGACCCAGTACTTC. The chain has TRBV9 and TRBJ2-5, with 14 bases aligning to TRBD2. V shed 2 bases and J 4 bases; nucleotides not matched to a gene: 1. From germline, CDR1 is SGDLS and CDR2 YYNGEE. This CDR3 region has 15 residues.